The 8 T cell receptor beta chains reported below all come from one sample, sequenced in a study of monozygotic twins with inflammatory bowel disease. After re-calling the 5' RACE reads, TCRdb lists one entry per CDR3 protein, DNA absent. In total, the table holds about 300,000 distinct CDR3 sequences. Specimen: blood. The receptors derive from a human donor with ulcerative colitis or Crohn's disease, or a healthy co-twin of an affected twin (not recorded which).

The chain carries TRBV11-3 and TRBJ2-1; lacking DNA, the TRBD2 call made by TCRdb goes unchecked. The CDR3 is 14 residues long. Germline CDR1 and CDR2: SGHNT and YENEEA. Here the CDR3 reads CASSKLAGDNEQFF.

The chain joins TRBV20-1 to TRBJ2-3; the TCRdb D gene call, TRBD2, has no DNA to confirm it. The CDR3 spans 15 residues. CDR1 and CDR2 from the germline V gene are DFQATT and SNEGSKA (reference sequence). The CDR3 spells CSATTKGRGTDTQYF.

This CDR3 is CSARQGLGEQYF. The rearrangement links TRBV20-1 to TRBJ2-7; TCRdb picks TRBD2, but there is no DNA to check that call. The CDR3 is made up of 12 amino acids. Looked up from germline, CDR1 is DFQATT and CDR2 is SNEGSKA (reference sequence).

The chain recombines TRBV12-3 or TRBV12-4 with TRBJ2-1; TCRdb outputs TRBD1, but without DNA this stays unchecked. CDR3 length: 15 residues. CDR3 region: CASSFRTGVNNEQFF.

CDR3 sequence: CSVTPSNEQFF. The rearrangement joins TRBV29-1 to TRBJ2-1. The CDR3 totals 11 residues. Germline loops: CDR1 SQVTM, CDR2 ANQGSEA.

This CDR3 reads CSAKLVSFSYEQYF. This chain connects TRBV20-1 to TRBJ2-7. The CDR3 is 14 amino acids. The germline CDR1 and CDR2 sequences are DFQATT and SNEGSKA (reference sequence).

This chain uses TRBV10-3 with TRBJ2-5; the D gene TCRdb calls, TRBD2, cannot be checked with no DNA. The germline V gene has CDR1 ENHRY and CDR2 SYGVKD. The length of the CDR3 is 13 residues. The CDR3 sequence is CASERGYQETQYF.

The rearrangement joins TRBV12-3 or TRBV12-4 to TRBJ2-3; TCRdb's assignment of TRBD1 cannot be checked, as there is no DNA. CDR3 length: 15 amino acids. This CDR3 is CASSVRGISTDTQYF.